The clone carrying this T cell receptor (beta chain) showed up just once. Its antigen is not known. The record originates from a study of T cell responses to AZD1222 COVID-19 vaccine. Germline V lookup: CDR1 KGHSH, CDR2 LQKENI. V gave up 3 bases and J gave up 8 bases, with 13 bases separating them. The length of the CDR3 is 13 residues. Study-level points and caveats: Possibly, clonal diversity was underestimated; donors were largely white British and included more females. CD4 TCRs linked to vaccination spanned spike, dominating at 160-218 and 743-854. Seropositive status at baseline applied to only 5 to 7 AZD1222 recipients.

The assay was immunoSEQ multiplex PCR, and TCRdb's table has in-frame clones only and misses some. The repertoire holds tens of thousands of clones, with approximately 90% as singletons. The V and J genes are TRBV18 and TRBJ1-2; a possible D gene is TRBD1 (6 bases). The starting material was peripheral blood, obtained on day 0 of AZD1222 vaccination. The receptor comes from an adult in good health. CDR3 loop: CASSPPGALGYTF. The DNA for the CDR3 is TGTGCCAGCTCACCCCCGGGGGCGTTGGGCTACACCTTC. Full variable domain (remainder filled in from reference TRBV18 and TRBJ1-2): NAGVMQNPRHLVRRRGQEARLRCSPMKGHSHVYWYRQLPEEGLKFMVYLQKENIIDESGMPKERFSAEFPKEGPSILRIQQVVRGDSAAYFCASSPPGALGYTFGSGTRLTVV.